These T cell receptor beta chains were read from a single sample in a study of tumor-infiltrating lymphocytes in primary liver carcinoma. From the multiplex PCR reads, TCRdb called clonotypes with MiXCR, one entry per CDR3 protein. The sample consists of fewer than 350,000 distinct CDR3 sequences, less than 70% of them appearing once. The sequencing sample was made of peripheral blood. These TCRs come from a middle-aged man with primary liver carcinoma and hepatitis B virus infection. CDR3s include the opening cysteine and the closing phenylalanine or tryptophan. D genes are given only for firm matches. Rows may omit the clone size; those that give it use once, few, many or a size class.

-	TRBV7-8	TRBJ2-1	many	TGTGCCAGCAGCTTATCGAGGAATGAGCAGTTCTTC	CASSLSRNEQFF
-	TRBV21-1	TRBJ2-2	-	TGTGCCAGCAGGGGGACTAGCGGGAGGACCATAAAGAACACCGGGGAGCTGTCTTTT	CASRGTSGRTIKNTGELSF
-	TRBV11-2	TRBJ2-7	-	TGTACCGGCAGCTTCATGGCAGATCCGGACTACGAGCAGTACTTC	CTGSFMADPDYEQYF
-	TRBV11-2	TRBJ2-7	-	TGTGTCAGCAGCTTAGATAGGGGCGACAAGCAGTACTTC	CVSSLDRGDKQYF
TRBD1	TRBV4-1	TRBJ2-7	-	TGCGCCAGCAGCCTGGGACAGGATATCTCCTACGAGCAGTACTTC	CASSLGQDISYEQYF
TRBD2	TRBV7-3	TRBJ2-3	once	TGTGCCAGCAGCTTAACGGTCGCGGGAGGGCGTGATACGCACTATTTT	CASSLTVAGGRDTHYF
-	TRBV6-2/TRBV6-3	TRBJ2-7	-	TGTGCCAGCAGTTATTCTTTCGCCCAGGCCGTCTACGAGCGGTACTTC	CASSYSFAQAVYERYF
-	TRBV6-2/TRBV6-3	TRBJ1-1	-	TGTGCCAGCAGGAACCGGGCCAAAGGTTATGGCGCTGAAGCTTTCTTT	CASRNRAKGYGAEAFF
TRBD2	TRBV6-5	TRBJ2-5	few	TGTGCCAGCAGCCCCCTTGGGAGGGGTGGTGGAGAGACCCAGTACTTC	CASSPLGRGGGETQYF
-	TRBV6-5	TRBJ2-5	many	TGTGCCAGCAGTTATTGGGGCGGAGCCAGTTTGGAGACCCAGTACTTC	CASSYWGGASLETQYF
TRBD1	TRBV5-1	TRBJ1-2	few	TGCGCCAGCAGCTCCGGGACAGGGGACCGCTACACCTTC	CASSSGTGDRYTF
-	TRBV5-1	TRBJ2-1	-	TGCGCCAGCAGCCCTGCAGGGTTCGATGAGCAGTTCTTC	CASSPAGFDEQFF
TRBD1	TRBV12-3/TRBV12-4	TRBJ2-5	many	TGTGCCAGCACCAAACAGGGGGGAGAGACCCAGTACTTC	CASTKQGGETQYF
-	TRBV6-2/TRBV6-3	TRBJ2-1	-	TGTGCCAGCAGTTACGTGCGACTAACCGAGCAGTTCTTC	CASSYVRLTEQFF
-	TRBV4-2	TRBJ1-1	-	TGTGCCAGCAGCCGAACCTTGGGGGGGGCGCAGAGGGGCACTGAAGCTTTCTTT	CASSRTLGGAQRGTEAFF
-	TRBV4-1	TRBJ2-5	many	TGCGCCAGCAGCCAAGTAGGGCTATTACAAGAGACCCAGTACTTC	CASSQVGLLQETQYF
TRBD1	TRBV5-4	TRBJ2-2	-	TGTGCCAGCAGCGTAGAGATAGGACAGGCTAACACCGGGGAGCTGTTTTTT	CASSVEIGQANTGELFF
-	TRBV11-2	TRBJ2-7	-	TGTGCCAGCAGTTTGGGGGTTAGCTCCTACGAGCAGTGCTTC	CASSLGVSSYEQCF
TRBD1	TRBV10-2	TRBJ1-2	-	TGCGCCAGCAGTGCGGGACAGGCGAACTATGGCTACACCTTC	CASSAGQANYGYTF
TRBD1	TRBV11-2	TRBJ2-5	-	TGTGCCAGCAGCACCCGACAGGGTTTTCCCCAGTACTTC	CASSTRQGFPQYF
-	TRBV10-3	TRBJ1-2	few	TGTGCCATCAGTGAGGTACAGTTCTATGGCTACACCTTC	CAISEVQFYGYTF
TRBD2	TRBV19	TRBJ2-7	-	TGTGCCAGTAGTTGGGCTAGCGGGAGCCACGAGCAGTACTTC	CASSWASGSHEQYF
TRBD1	TRBV11-2	TRBJ2-7	-	TGTGCCAGTAGCTTAGCGTTTGGGGGACAGGGATACGAGCAGAACTTC	CASSLAFGGQGYEQNF
TRBD1	TRBV6-1	TRBJ2-2	many	TGTGCCAGCAGTTCGCGGACAGGGACAAACACCGGGGAGCTGTTTTTT	CASSSRTGTNTGELFF
-	TRBV12-3/TRBV12-4	TRBJ1-5	-	TGTGCCAGCAGTTTAGGTTTATTGGAGTCCCAGCATTTT	CASSLGLLESQHF
TRBD2	TRBV28	TRBJ2-5	-	TGTCCCAGCAGTTTAGCGGGACCATCAGAGACCCAGTACTTC	CPSSLAGPSETQYF
-	TRBV5-4	TRBJ1-2	-	TGTGCCAGCAGCACCTCGGACGGGAACTATGGCTACACCTTC	CASSTSDGNYGYTF